Listed here are 30 T cell receptor beta chains from one sample, sequenced in a study of T cells in Graves' hyperthyroidism and ophthalmopathy. RNA transcripts served as the template for amplifying TCR beta CDR3 regions. HTBI primers were employed in a first-round RT-PCR of the TCR CDR3. From the multiplex PCR reads, TCRdb called clonotypes with MiXCR, one entry per CDR3 protein. In the table there are 540,000 or so distinct CDR3 sequences, around 16% of which are singletons. The source material was blood. These receptors originate from a woman younger than 45 with Graves' hyperthyroidism.

This clonotype was seen a few times. The chain has TRBV20-1 and TRBJ2-4; 11 bases are shared with TRBD1. Looked up from germline, CDR1 is DFQATT and CDR2 is SNEGSKA (reference sequence). V trimming: 3 bases; J trimming: 9 bases; junction bases outside the gene matches: 10. The CDR3 sequence is 15 residues long. CDR3 loop: CSASLGTGGLGIQYF. The DNA for the CDR3 is TGCAGTGCTAGTTTGGGGACAGGGGGTTTAGGCATTCAGTACTTC.

The chain has TRBV24-1 and TRBJ2-2; TRBD1 aligns across 7 bases. The germline V gene encodes CDR1 KGHDR and CDR2 SFDVKD. Losses at the gene ends were 4 bases for V and 1 base for J; bases not matched to a gene: 5. This CDR3 region has 16 residues. For the CDR3, the DNA is TGTGCCACCAGTGACCGGACAGGAGGGAACACCGGGGAGCTGTTTTTT. The encoded protein is CATSDRTGGNTGELFF.

This clonotype was detected a few times. V gene TRBV5-5 combines with J gene TRBJ2-1; no reliable D call. CDR1 is SGHKS and CDR2 is YYEKEE in the germline V gene (reference sequence). Trimming removed 4 bases at V and 10 bases at J, with 12 bases between. CDR3 length equals 12 residues. CDR3 DNA: TGTGCCAGCAGCCCTTATTTGGAGGAGCAGTTCTTC. The encoded protein is CASSPYLEEQFF.

In its sample, this clonotype was seen many times. V gene TRBV20-1 combines with J gene TRBJ2-7; TRBD2 matches 13 bases. This CDR3 spans 15 amino acids. J was trimmed by 3 bases and V by 3 bases; bases with no gene match: 5. Germline assignment: CDR1 DFQATT and CDR2 SNEGSKA (reference sequence). DNA for the CDR3: TGCAGTGCTAGTTTTGGGACTAGCGGGATCTACGAGCAGTACTTC. Protein sequence: CSASFGTSGIYEQYF.

This chain uses TRBV4-2 with TRBJ2-7; 8 positions match TRBD2. The CDR3 covers 15 residues. With 1 base clipped from V and 2 bases from J, the junction kept 4 bases outside the gene matches. Germline lookup yields CDR1 LGHNA and CDR2 YNFKEQ. CDR3 loop: CASSQALLAAYEQYF. The DNA for the CDR3 is TGTGCCAGCAGCCAAGCTCTACTAGCGGCCTACGAGCAGTACTTC.

J is TRBJ2-3 and V is TRBV6-1; D is unresolved. From germline, CDR1 is MNHNS and CDR2 SASEGT. V dropped 7 bases and J dropped 1 base, with 15 bases sitting between them. This CDR3 is built from 15 residues. CDR3 nucleotides: TGTGCCAGCACAATGCGGTACGGCGGCACAGATACGCAGTATTTT. Translating it yields CASTMRYGGTDTQYF.

Regarding this clonotype: Compared with germline, one end of the junction differs, possibly owing to a read error. The chain joins TRBV7-2 to TRBJ2-7; weak D call: TRBD1 (5 bases). CDR3 length: 14 residues. In germline, CDR1 is SGHTA, CDR2 FQGNSA. Here the CDR3 reads CSSSARTSNYEQYF. DNA of the CDR3: TGTTCCAGCAGCGCAAGGACATCCAACTACGAGCAGTACTTC.

J is TRBJ2-2 and V is TRBV20-1; D unclear. The CDR3 runs 14 residues. CDR1 is DFQATT and CDR2 is SNEGSKA in the germline V gene (reference sequence). V was shortened by 0 bases and J by 6 bases, with 11 bases between the two germline ends. CDR3 amino acids: CSARDLFMPGELFF. CDR3 nucleotides: TGCAGTGCTAGAGATCTGTTCATGCCCGGGGAGCTGTTTTTT.

The chain has TRBV7-9 and TRBJ2-2; 9 nucleotides line up with TRBD1. Trimming took 5 bases from V and 5 from J; bases not matched to a gene: 9. This CDR3 comprises 16 residues. CDR1 and CDR2 (germline): SEHNR, FQNEAQ (reference sequence). CDR3: CASSPGGTGMTGELFF. The CDR3 nucleotides read TGTGCCAGCAGCCCAGGGGGGACAGGGATGACCGGGGAGCTGTTTTTT.

This clonotype was seen many times. The chain is built from TRBV10-1 and TRBJ1-5, with D possibly matching TRBD1 (6 bases). Germline CDR1 and CDR2: WNHNN and SYGVQD (reference sequence). The CDR3 covers 13 residues. V dropped 5 bases and J dropped 3 bases, with 8 bases sitting between them. The CDR3 DNA follows: TGCGCCAGCAGTCGACAGGCCAATCAGCCCCAGCATTTT. Translating it yields CASSRQANQPQHF.

This clonotype showed up just a few times. This sequence may be a read error, since a much larger clone differs from it by one base. The V gene is TRBV20-1, the J gene TRBJ2-5; tentatively, D is TRBD1 or TRBD2 (5 bases each). Germline V gene lookup returns CDR1 DFQATT and CDR2 SNEGSKA (reference sequence). V shed 1 base and J shed 5 bases, with 5 bases lying between them. This CDR3 region has 11 residues. The CDR3 reads CSARGGETQYF. The DNA of the CDR3 is TGCAGTGCTAGAGGGGGGGAGACCCAGTACTTC.

This clonotype has ten or more counts. This chain joins TRBV29-1 and TRBJ2-1, with a possible D match to TRBD2 (6 bases). Germline assignment: CDR1 SQVTM and CDR2 ANQGSEA. This CDR3 spans 14 amino acids. Trimming left V 4 bases short and J 3 bases short, with 13 bases between. Here the CDR3 reads CSVVKWTNYNEQFF. The CDR3 coding sequence is TGCAGCGTTGTTAAGTGGACTAACTACAATGAGCAGTTCTTC.

This clonotype has a handful of counts. The V and J genes are TRBV27 and TRBJ2-7, with D possibly matching TRBD2 (6 bases). Germline V gene lookup returns CDR1 MNHEY and CDR2 SMNVEV (reference sequence). Trimming took off 5 bases at V and 3 bases at J, with 17 bases between the two ends. This CDR3 region has 15 residues. The CDR3 region is CASSRGGGSDYEQYF. CDR3 bases: TGTGCCAGCAGTAGGGGTGGGGGGTCGGACTACGAGCAGTACTTC.

This clonotype was picked up many times. The CDR3: CASSPLLAGGTYEQYF. CDR3 coding DNA: TGTGCCAGCAGCCCATTACTAGCGGGAGGTACCTACGAGCAGTACTTC. The chain combines TRBV7-2 with TRBJ2-7; 12 bases align to TRBD2. The CDR3 runs 16 residues. V lost 5 bases to trimming and J lost 2 bases; unmatched junction nucleotides: 7. Germline V gene lookup returns CDR1 SGHTA and CDR2 FQGNSA.

The chain carries TRBV11-2 and TRBJ2-7, with TRBD1 as a possible D gene (6 bases). This CDR3 comprises 12 residues. Germline lookup yields CDR1 SGHAT and CDR2 FQNNGV. V shed 8 bases and J shed 2 bases, with 10 bases lying between them. The CDR3 is CASQGTTYEQYF. The CDR3 region has the DNA TGTGCCAGCCAAGGGACAACCTACGAGCAGTACTTC. Full variable domain (remainder filled in from reference TRBV11-2 and TRBJ2-7): EAGVAQSPRYKIIEKRQSVAFWCNPISGHATLYWYQQILGQGPKLLIQFQNNGVVDDSQLPKDRFSAERLKGVDSTLKIQPAKLEDSAVYLCASQGTTYEQYFGPGTRLTVT.

Only a few counts were recorded for this clonotype. The gene calls are TRBV6-1 and TRBJ1-4; D perhaps matches TRBD1 (5 bases). V lost 9 bases and J lost 8, with 19 bases in between. CDR1 and CDR2 (germline): MNHNS, SASEGT. The CDR3 has 14 amino acids. The CDR3 protein is CASGTGTLGEKLFF. Here the CDR3 DNA reads TGTGCCAGTGGAACCGGGACTCTCGGGGAAAAACTGTTTTTT.

This clonotype has ten or more counts. The chain couples TRBV29-1 to TRBJ2-7; no reliable D call. The V gene lost 1 base and the J gene lost 7 bases, with 14 bases spanning the gap. The CDR3 contains 13 residues. Germline CDR1 and CDR2: SQVTM and ANQGSEA. In DNA form, the CDR3 reads TGCAGCGTTGAAGGACAAAGGGATTGGGAGCAGTACTTC. It is translated as CSVEGQRDWEQYF.

The gene calls are TRBV27 and TRBJ2-7, with D possibly matching TRBD1 (5 bases). The CDR3 spans 12 residues. V was clipped by 9 bases and J by 4 bases, with 13 bases between them. Germline CDR1 MNHEY, CDR2 SMNVEV (reference sequence). DNA of the CDR3: TGTGCCAGTTCAGGACATCAATACGAGCAGTACTTC. This codes for CASSGHQYEQYF.

This clonotype was recorded at least ten times. The rearrangement uses TRBV6-2 or TRBV6-3 and TRBJ2-1; D tentatively reads TRBD1 or TRBD2 (5 bases each). CDR3 length: 14 amino acids. The V end was cut by 5 bases, the J end by 2 bases, with 10 bases between. Germline assignment: CDR1 MNHEY and CDR2 SVGEGT. DNA of the CDR3: TGTGCCAGCAGTGGGACCCCTGCCTACAATGAGCAGTTCTTC. Residues: CASSGTPAYNEQFF.

In this sample, this clonotype turned up many times. The chain has TRBV6-1 and TRBJ2-1; D may correspond to TRBD1 or TRBD2 (5 bases each). Germline V gives CDR1 MNHNS, CDR2 SASEGT. V shed 6 bases and J shed 5 bases, with 20 bases lying between them. This CDR3 contains 16 residues. Written as DNA, the CDR3 is TGTGCCAGCAGCTTGGGGGTCGTACGGGGCGACAATGAGCAGTTCTTC. Translated, it gives CASSLGVVRGDNEQFF.

This clonotype was seen more than once but under ten times. The chain uses TRBV20-1 and TRBJ1-2; 10 bases agree with TRBD1. Germline CDR1 and CDR2: DFQATT and SNEGSKA (reference sequence). This CDR3 comprises 13 residues. V lost 5 bases, J lost 8 bases, and 8 bases stayed unmatched. CDR3 bases: TGCAGTGCTTTGGGACAGGGGAGCCGCGGCTACACCTTC. Amino acids: CSALGQGSRGYTF.

This clonotype has more than one count but fewer than ten. The gene calls are TRBV19 and TRBJ2-7; D is uncertain. V lost 3 bases and J 0 bases, leaving 9 bases between the germline ends. The CDR3 runs 14 residues. Germline lookup yields CDR1 LNHDA and CDR2 SQIVND (reference sequence). CDR3 sequence: CASSISKNSYEQYF. For the CDR3, the DNA is TGTGCCAGTAGTATTTCTAAGAACTCCTACGAGCAGTACTTC.

This clonotype was counted between two and nine times. A much larger clone differs by one base, so this may be a read error. The rearrangement links TRBV2 to TRBJ1-4; 9 nucleotides align to TRBD1. Per the germline V gene, CDR1 is SNHLY and CDR2 is FYNNEI. This CDR3 region has 15 residues. The ends lost 6 bases at V and 8 bases at J; junction bases unmatched: 10. The CDR3 bases are TGTGCCAGCAGATACTGGGACAGGGTGTTAGAAAAACTGTTTTTT. Translated: CASRYWDRVLEKLFF.

The rearrangement uses TRBV27 and TRBJ2-7, with TRBD2 as a possible D gene (5 bases). This CDR3 contains 13 residues. Germline V gene lookup returns CDR1 MNHEY and CDR2 SMNVEV (reference sequence). Trimming pared 5 bases from V and 5 bases from J, leaving 13 bases between. CDR3 in DNA: TGTGCCAGCAGTCCCACTCCCGGGGACGAGCAGTACTTC. This codes for CASSPTPGDEQYF.

This clonotype was counted many times. The chain couples TRBV12-3 or TRBV12-4 to TRBJ1-2; D remains unclear. V lost 7 bases, J lost 4 bases, and 16 bases lay in between. The CDR3 covers 14 residues. The CDR3 loop reads CASTLRLDTYGYTF. CDR3 nucleotides: TGTGCCAGCACCTTACGGCTCGACACCTATGGCTACACCTTC.

This rearrangement joins TRBV4-3 to TRBJ1-4; TRBD1 agrees at 11 bases. CDR3 length: 15 residues. Germline CDR1 and CDR2: LGHNA and YSLEER. After removal of 4 bases from V and 7 bases from J, the junction contained 5 bases not matched to a gene. CDR3 nucleotide sequence: TGCGCCAGCAGCCGAATGGACAGGGGGCTTGAAAAACTGTTTTTT. This codes for CASSRMDRGLEKLFF.

This clonotype was counted at least ten times. The chain combines TRBV30 with TRBJ1-4; weak D call: TRBD1 (5 bases). V was clipped by 0 bases and J by 3 bases, with 11 bases between them. Germline V gene lookup returns CDR1 GTSNPN and CDR2 SVGIG (reference sequence). This CDR3 is 15 amino acids long. The CDR3 loop is CAWSVGVQANEKLFF. In DNA form, the CDR3 reads TGTGCCTGGAGTGTCGGGGTACAGGCTAATGAAAAACTGTTTTTT.

This clonotype was counted many times. The rearrangement links TRBV6-1 to TRBJ2-6; 12 nucleotides line up with TRBD2. This CDR3 comprises 19 residues. Germline CDR1 reads MNHNS; CDR2 reads SASEGT. V trimming: 5 bases; J trimming: 3 bases; junction bases outside the gene matches: 11. The CDR3 is CASSPTTSGSGGGANVLTF. The DNA for the CDR3 is TGTGCCAGCAGTCCCACGACTAGCGGGAGCGGTGGTGGGGCCAACGTCCTGACTTTC.

This clonotype has only a few counts. The V gene is TRBV9, the J gene TRBJ1-6; maybe TRBD1 (6 bases). The CDR3 contains 13 residues. Germline values: CDR1 SGDLS, CDR2 YYNGEE. V gave up 4 bases and J gave up 9 bases, with 11 bases separating them. Written as DNA, the CDR3 is TGTGCCAGCAGCCTCCAAGGGGGTTCACCCCTCCACTTT. Its protein is CASSLQGGSPLHF.

This clonotype was detected ten times or more. The chain couples TRBV7-6 to TRBJ2-7; D is possibly TRBD1 (6 bases). The germline gives CDR1 SGHVS, CDR2 FNYEAQ. Trimming pared 3 bases from V and 7 bases from J, leaving 13 bases between. The CDR3 has 13 amino acids. Written as DNA, the CDR3 is TGTGCCAGCAGCTTTTCACAGGGCGGGGAGCAGTACTTC. It is translated as CASSFSQGGEQYF.